Listed below are T cell receptor beta chains from one sample, sequenced in a study of blood T cell repertoires in COVID-19. Sequencing was performed with immunoSEQ multiplex PCR; in TCRdb, only in-frame clones are kept and a portion is missing. The table records approximately 260,000 clones, roughly 87% of them present only once. Sequences were obtained from peripheral blood. The source is a man aged 55 to 70 who had recovered from COVID-19. Each CDR3 is given with its conserved first and last residue. D genes are given only for firm matches. Clone size appears in some rows only: once, few, many, or a class for an expanded clone.

DNA | CDR3 | D | J | V | size
TGTGCCAGCAAAGGGGGGGATCAGCCCCAGCATTTT | CASKGGDQPQHF | NA | TRBJ1-5 | TRBV21-1 | NA
TGTGCCACCAGTGATACAGGGGGCGGACTAGGAGATACGCAGTATTTT | CATSDTGGGLGDTQYF | TRBD1 | TRBJ2-3 | TRBV24-1 | NA
TGTGCCAGCTCGCAGGACTACGAGCAGTACTTC | CASSQDYEQYF | NA | TRBJ2-7 | TRBV18 | NA
TGTGCCACCAGTGACCCCGGACAGGGTGGGGCTAACTATGGCTACACCTTC | CATSDPGQGGANYGYTF | TRBD1 | TRBJ1-2 | TRBV24-1 | NA
TGTGCCAGCTCACCACGGCAGGAGGGAACCTACGAGCAGTACTTC | CASSPRQEGTYEQYF | NA | TRBJ2-7 | TRBV18 | once
TGTGCCAGCAGCGGTGGGACTAGCGGTTCTAGCACAGATACGCAGTATTTT | CASSGGTSGSSTDTQYF | TRBD2 | TRBJ2-3 | TRBV5-4 | NA
TGTGCCAGTAGTCAGGGATCGGTTCAACAGCCCCAGCATTTT | CASSQGSVQQPQHF | NA | TRBJ1-5 | TRBV19 | NA
TGTGCCAGCAGTGAAGCGGGGGGTAGATCTGCAGATACGCAGTATTTT | CASSEAGGRSADTQYF | NA | TRBJ2-3 | TRBV6-1 | NA
TGTGCCAGTAGTGAACGTAGGCCAGCGAACGGGGGTTGGTACAATGAGCAGTTCTTC | CASSERRPANGGWYNEQFF | NA | TRBJ2-1 | TRBV19 | NA
TGCAGTGCTGCCGGCGGGACTGAAGCTTTCTTT | CSAAGGTEAFF | NA | TRBJ1-1 | TRBV20-1 | NA
TGTGCCAGTAACCCACAGGGTTCCGGAAACACCATATATTTT | CASNPQGSGNTIYF | NA | TRBJ1-3 | TRBV2 | NA
TGTGCCAGCTCACCAAGGACGTACAAGGAGGGAGGCGAGCAGTACTTC | CASSPRTYKEGGEQYF | NA | TRBJ2-7 | TRBV18 | NA
TGTGCCAGTAGTAGGGGGACAGCAGCCTACAATGAGCAGTTCTTC | CASSRGTAAYNEQFF | TRBD1 | TRBJ2-1 | TRBV19 | NA
TGTGCCAGCAGCACCCTTTCCGGGACAGAGAACACTGAAGCTTTCTTT | CASSTLSGTENTEAFF | NA | TRBJ1-1 | TRBV21-1 | NA
TGTGCCAGCAGCTTGCAGCGGGGGGGCACAGATACGCAGTATTTT | CASSLQRGGTDTQYF | TRBD2 | TRBJ2-3 | TRBV5-6 | NA
TGCGCCAGCAGCCTAAGGGGACAAGAGAGGGCTAACACTGAAGCTTTCTTT | CASSLRGQERANTEAFF | NA | TRBJ1-1 | TRBV5-1 | few
TGTGCCAGCAGTTTCTGGGTCGAGGGGACCCAGTACTTC | CASSFWVEGTQYF | NA | TRBJ2-5 | TRBV27 | once
TGTGCCAGCAGCCAAAAAACGTCAATTTTTTCGGATGAGCAGTTCTTC | CASSQKTSIFSDEQFF | NA | TRBJ2-1 | TRBV3-1/TRBV3-2 | few
TGTGCCAGCAGCTTCGACCGAGGCGGGGCGGGAGAGACCCAGTACTTC | CASSFDRGGAGETQYF | NA | TRBJ2-5 | TRBV7-9 | NA
TGCAGCGTTGCCTCCTGGACAGGGGGACACTATGGCTACACCTTC | CSVASWTGGHYGYTF | TRBD1 | TRBJ1-2 | TRBV29-1 | NA
TGTGCCAGCAGTTATTCGGAGGGGAGCGGCTACACCTTC | CASSYSEGSGYTF | NA | TRBJ1-2 | TRBV6-5 | NA
TGTGCCAGTAGTGACAGGGGGCGGGTTGAAAAACTGTTTTTT | CASSDRGRVEKLFF | TRBD1 | TRBJ1-4 | TRBV19 | NA
TGCGCCAGCAGCAGGGGGGGAAGGGACAATGAGCAGTTCTTC | CASSRGGRDNEQFF | NA | TRBJ2-1 | TRBV5-1 | NA